This T cell receptor beta chain was identified in a study of control samples from healthy donors and cancer patients. Clones were sequenced by immunoSEQ multiplex PCR, and TCRdb holds only the in-frame ones, with some missing. The table has roughly 200,000 clones, roughly nine tenths seen once; the top ten hold 1.8%. The V end lost 4 bases, the J end lost 4 bases, and 18 bases lay between the germline ends. Germline CDR1 is SGHRS and CDR2 is YFSETQ. The CDR3 runs 16 residues. This clone occurred a few times. The sequence was collected from a man between 25 and 39 years old in good health. The chain combines TRBV5-1 with TRBJ1-3; the D gene is possibly TRBD1 (6 bases). The sample consisted of blood. CDR3 protein: CASSPGQIKTGNTIYF. The CDR3 bases are TGCGCCAGCAGCCCCGGACAGATTAAGACGGGAAACACCATATATTTT.